Below are 28 T cell receptor beta chains sequenced from a single sample in a study of regulatory T cells in long-lasting Graves disease. Time point: newly diagnosed GD, antithyroid drugs for less than 3 months. Preparation of the TCR library used RNA extracted from PBMCs. iRepertoire HTBI primers and Arm-PCR of CDR3 regions built TCR beta libraries. MiXCR, run by TCRdb on the multiplex PCR reads, gives a single entry per CDR3 protein. The table shows under 700,000 distinct CDR3 sequences, with 15% to 20% occurring only once. Separately, the same data were catalogued under a study of T cells in Graves' hyperthyroidism and ophthalmopathy.

The sample was peripheral blood mononuclear cells (PBMCs), taken at new diagnosis, from a patient treated with antithyroid drugs. The source of these receptors is a woman aged 40-65 years with Graves disease.

This clonotype was seen a handful of times. This chain joins TRBV29-1 and TRBJ2-7; TRBD1 is a possible D gene (5 bases). The V end was cut by 5 bases, the J end by 0 bases, with 14 bases between. Germline-derived CDR1 and CDR2 are SQVTM and ANQGSEA. The CDR3 loop spans 14 amino acids. CDR3 in amino acids: CSVIWTRSSYEQYF. CDR3 in DNA: TGCAGCGTTATCTGGACACGAAGCTCCTACGAGCAGTACTTC.

In this sample, this clonotype turned up many times. CDR3 DNA sequence: TGTGCCTTCCTAACCAGCTCCTACGAGCAGTACTTC. Translating gives CAFLTSSYEQYF. J is TRBJ2-7 and V is TRBV30; no clear D gene. The CDR3 consists of 12 residues. Per germline, CDR1 GTSNPN and CDR2 SVGIG (reference sequence). The germline V and J ends were trimmed by 7 bases and 0 bases, with 10 bases remaining between them.

This clonotype was seen ten or more times. The chain is built from TRBV7-2 and TRBJ1-1; D is undetermined. V lost 1 base and J 4 bases, leaving 13 bases between the germline ends. The CDR3 runs 15 residues. CDR1 SGHTA and CDR2 FQGNSA come from the germline V gene. The CDR3 loop is CASSLEEGWITEAFF. The CDR3 DNA is TGTGCCAGCAGCTTAGAAGAGGGTTGGATCACTGAAGCTTTCTTT.

V usage is TRBV20-1 and J usage is TRBJ1-1, with TRBD1 as a possible D gene (5 bases). This CDR3 spans 14 amino acids. In germline, CDR1 is DFQATT, CDR2 SNEGSKA (reference sequence). With 0 bases removed from V and 2 bases from J, the gap between germline ends came to 10 bases. The CDR3 is CSARDLTANTEAFF. CDR3 nucleotides: TGCAGTGCTAGAGATTTGACAGCCAACACTGAAGCTTTCTTT.

This clonotype came up many times. This chain joins TRBV24-1 and TRBJ2-3; 9 bases agree with TRBD2. CDR1 is KGHDR and CDR2 is SFDVKD in the germline V gene. The CDR3 is 18 residues long. The trim removed 3 bases at V and 0 bases at J, leaving 9 bases unmatched. CDR3: CATSDPPGLAGSTDTQYF. The CDR3, as DNA: TGTGCCACCAGTGATCCCCCGGGACTAGCTGGAAGCACAGATACGCAGTATTTT.

This clonotype was seen repeatedly, ten times or more. The gene calls are TRBV9 and TRBJ2-7, with D perhaps assigned TRBD1 or TRBD2 (5 bases each). This CDR3 spans 17 amino acids. V was trimmed by 4 bases and J by 5 bases, leaving 25 bases between them. Germline V lookup: CDR1 SGDLS, CDR2 YYNGEE. CDR3 loop: CASSTRDAGGLLNEQYF. The CDR3 DNA is TGTGCCAGCAGCACCCGGGACGCAGGAGGTCTCCTGAACGAGCAGTACTTC.

This chain uses TRBV25-1 with TRBJ2-3; 8 nucleotides align to TRBD2. V lost 6 bases to trimming and J lost 4 bases; unmatched junction nucleotides: 6. The germline V gene encodes CDR1 MGHDK and CDR2 SYGVNS. The CDR3 consists of 14 residues. CDR3 nucleotide sequence: TGTGCCAGCAGATTCGGGGGGGCGGCAGATACGCAGTATTTT. It translates to CASRFGGAADTQYF.

At least ten counts were recorded for this clonotype. The chain combines TRBV15 with TRBJ1-5, with 7 bases aligning to TRBD1. With 3 bases clipped from V and 4 bases from J, the junction kept 6 bases outside the gene matches. The CDR3 is made up of 15 amino acids. Per germline, CDR1 LNHNV and CDR2 YYDKDF (reference sequence). The CDR3 spells CATSRSGQSNQPQHF. The CDR3 DNA sequence: TGTGCCACCAGCAGGTCGGGACAGAGTAATCAGCCCCAGCATTTT.

This clonotype has a count of ten or more. This chain connects TRBV7-2 to TRBJ2-5; TRBD2 might be the D (5 bases). CDR1 is SGHTA, CDR2 FQGNSA, per germline. The length of the CDR3 is 15 residues. V was clipped by 5 bases and J by 4 bases, with 17 bases between them. The CDR3 protein is CASSLDLARSETQYF. As DNA, the CDR3 is TGTGCCAGCAGCCTCGATCTAGCTCGGTCAGAGACCCAGTACTTC.

This chain connects TRBV12-3 or TRBV12-4 to TRBJ1-3; tentatively, D is TRBD1 (5 bases). The CDR3 has 13 amino acids. V lost 10 bases to trimming and J lost 2 bases, with 12 bases between them. CDR3 loop: CATGGGTGNTIYF. The CDR3 coding sequence is TGTGCCACGGGCGGGGGGACTGGAAACACCATATATTTT.

This clonotype was detected ten times or more. The V gene is TRBV20-1, the J gene TRBJ2-1, with TRBD2 matching 8 bases. V shed 0 bases, J shed 4 bases, and the junction held 5 bases outside the gene matches. Germline values: CDR1 DFQATT, CDR2 SNEGSKA (reference sequence). This CDR3 region has 15 residues. The CDR3 DNA follows: TGCAGTGCTAGAGATCTGAGCGGGGGTTACAATGAGCAGTTCTTC. It yields the protein CSARDLSGGYNEQFF.

The J gene is TRBJ1-2, the V gene TRBV9; D is perhaps TRBD1 (6 bases). Trimming pared 3 bases from V and 4 bases from J, leaving 13 bases between. The CDR3 is 14 residues long. The V gene's germline CDR1 is SGDLS and CDR2 YYNGEE. CDR3 protein: CASSASGAAYGYTF. The CDR3 coding sequence is TGTGCCAGCAGCGCATCAGGGGCGGCCTATGGCTACACCTTC.

This clonotype has just a few counts. The rearrangement uses TRBV9 and TRBJ2-7; D assignment may be TRBD1 or TRBD2 (5 bases each). This CDR3 has 15 amino acids. CDR1 SGDLS and CDR2 YYNGEE come from the germline V gene. Trimming removed 4 bases from V and 0 bases from J, with 14 bases in between. As DNA, the CDR3 is TGTGCCAGCAGCACCCGGGACGCAAGCTCCTACGAGCAGTACTTC. This codes for CASSTRDASSYEQYF.

The J gene is TRBJ1-6, the V gene TRBV20-1; D perhaps matches TRBD1 (6 bases). The V gene's germline CDR1 is DFQATT and CDR2 SNEGSKA (reference sequence). Trimming cost V 6 bases and J 7 bases, with 16 bases left between them. The CDR3 length is 14 residues. This CDR3 reads CSAKRSTGNSPLHF. CDR3 DNA: TGCAGTGCAAAACGATCGACAGGAAATTCACCCCTCCACTTT.

The sample holds a few counts of this clonotype. The V gene is TRBV12-3 or TRBV12-4, the J gene TRBJ1-6; D not resolved. Trimming took off 6 bases at V and 0 bases at J, with 12 bases between the two ends. CDR3 length: 16 amino acids. The CDR3 sequence is CASSSGDSSYNSPLHF. For the CDR3, the DNA is TGTGCCAGCAGCAGCGGGGATAGCTCCTATAATTCACCCCTCCACTTT.

This clonotype was detected many times. The rearrangement uses TRBV20-1 and TRBJ1-1, with D unresolved. V was shortened by 6 bases and J by 1 base, with 12 bases between the two germline ends. From germline, CDR1 is DFQATT and CDR2 SNEGSKA (reference sequence). This CDR3 spans 13 amino acids. CDR3: CSAQQEPNTEAFF. The CDR3 DNA reads TGCAGTGCACAGCAGGAGCCGAACACTGAAGCTTTCTTT.

The rearrangement joins TRBV7-9 to TRBJ2-3, with TRBD2 matching 7 bases. The DNA matches TRBJ2-7 better at its end, which makes the J call doubtful. Germline assignment: CDR1 SEHNR and CDR2 FQNEAQ (reference sequence). The CDR3 loop spans 17 amino acids. This chain's CDR3 is CASTWGGTGKNSYEQYF. The DNA of the CDR3 is TGTGCCAGCACCTGGGGAGGGACGGGTAAGAACTCCTACGAGCAGTACTTC.

In this sample, this clonotype turned up a few times. The gene calls are TRBV9 and TRBJ1-1; D gene unclear. Germline CDR1 reads SGDLS; CDR2 reads YYNGEE. The V gene lost 4 bases and the J gene lost 7 bases, with 11 bases spanning the gap. This CDR3 spans 12 amino acids. The DNA for the CDR3 is TGTGCCAGCAGCCCCCGCGGGGATGAAGCTTTCTTT. Protein sequence: CASSPRGDEAFF. Based on the CDR3 plus reference TRBV9 and TRBJ1-1, the full variable domain is DSGVTQTPKHLITATGQRVTLRCSPRSGDLSVYWYQQSLDQGLQFLIQYYNGEERAKGNILERFSAQQFPDLHSELNLSSLELGDSALYFCASSPRGDEAFFGQGTRLTVV.

This clonotype has more than one count but fewer than ten. The V gene is TRBV19, the J gene TRBJ1-2; D is unclear. The CDR3 is made up of 14 amino acids. The germline V gene has CDR1 LNHDA and CDR2 SQIVND (reference sequence). The germline V and J ends were trimmed by 3 bases and 8 bases, with 16 bases remaining between them. The CDR3 sequence is CASSISSAQRGYTF. CDR3 nucleotide sequence: TGTGCCAGTAGTATTTCGTCAGCCCAGAGAGGCTACACCTTC.

This clonotype was found a few times. V usage is TRBV5-1 and J usage is TRBJ2-5, with D tentatively TRBD1 or TRBD2 (5 bases each). V lost 1 base to trimming and J lost 1 base, with 14 bases between them. CDR1 and CDR2 from the germline V gene are SGHRS and YFSETQ. The CDR3 contains 16 residues. The CDR3 here is CASSLSGTGSQETQYF. CDR3 nucleotide sequence: TGCGCCAGCAGCTTGAGTGGGACGGGATCCCAAGAGACCCAGTACTTC.

This clonotype was recorded a few times. CDR3 nucleotides: TGTGCCAGCAGCCCGCACCGGGGTCGCGGCGGGGGTGGCACAGATACGCAGTATTTT. This encodes CASSPHRGRGGGGTDTQYF. The chain joins TRBV7-3 to TRBJ2-3, with 7 bases lining up with TRBD2. V was clipped by 5 bases and J by 1 base; unmatched bases: 18. This CDR3 has 19 amino acids. Germline lookup yields CDR1 SGHTA and CDR2 FQGTGA. The variable domain in full, with the rest retrieved from reference TRBV7-3 and TRBJ2-3, is GAGVSQTPSNKVTEKGKYVELRCDPISGHTALYWYRQSLGQGPEFLIYFQGTGAADDSGLPNDRFFAVRPEGSVSTLKIQRTERGDSAVYLCASSPHRGRGGGGTDTQYFGPGTRLTVL.

This clonotype was picked up many times. This rearrangement joins TRBV2 to TRBJ2-3, with 14 bases aligning to TRBD2. V was pared by 8 bases and J by 3 bases, with 1 base of the junction left unmatched. Germline loops: CDR1 SNHLY, CDR2 FYNNEI. There are 14 residues in the CDR3. DNA of the CDR3: TGTGCCAGCCGGACTAGCGGGGGGACAGATACGCAGTATTTT. It yields the protein CASRTSGGTDTQYF.

This clonotype was seen many times. The rearrangement joins TRBV28 to TRBJ1-1; D is unclear. CDR3 length: 15 amino acids. Germline lookup yields CDR1 MDHEN and CDR2 SYDVKM. The V end lost 5 bases, the J end lost 1 base, and 14 bases lay between the germline ends. The CDR3 bases are TGTGCCAGCAGTCCTCTTGATGCGGGGAACACTGAAGCTTTCTTT. Its protein is CASSPLDAGNTEAFF. Together with reference TRBV28 and TRBJ1-1, the CDR3 gives the full variable domain: DVKVTQSSRYLVKRTGEKVFLECVQDMDHENMFWYRQDPGLGLRLIYFSYDVKMKEKGDIPEGYSVSREKKERFSLILESASTNQTSMYLCASSPLDAGNTEAFFGQGTRLTVV.

This clonotype was seen a handful of times. The chain couples TRBV6-5 to TRBJ1-2; D remains unclear. V was trimmed by 0 bases and J by 6 bases, leaving 8 bases between them. The CDR3 sequence is 13 residues long. Germline values: CDR1 MNHEY, CDR2 SVGAGI. The CDR3 DNA is TGTGCCAGCAGTTACTCGATGACTAATGGCTACACCTTC. Residues: CASSYSMTNGYTF.

This clonotype was picked up a small number of times. The CDR3 region has the DNA TGTGCCAGCAGCCAAGAGTTTGGGGACAGGGGTTGGTGTAGTAATCAGCCCCAGCATTTT. Translating gives CASSQEFGDRGWCSNQPQHF. The J gene is TRBJ1-5, the V gene TRBV14, with 10 bases aligning to TRBD1. The CDR3 loop spans 20 amino acids. V lost 0 bases and J lost 4; bases outside the gene matches: 15. Germline loops: CDR1 SGHDN, CDR2 FVKESK.

A word on this clonotype: A much bigger clone sits one base away, suggesting this may be a read error. The V gene is TRBV7-9, the J gene TRBJ1-1; D is unclear. Looked up from germline, CDR1 is SEHNR and CDR2 is FQNEAQ (reference sequence). V was shortened by 5 bases and J by 5 bases, with 12 bases between the two germline ends. This CDR3 region has 13 residues. CDR3 amino acids: CASSPHGETEAFF. The CDR3 region has the DNA TGTGCCAGCAGCCCCCATGGGGAGACTGAAGCTTTCTTT. Variable domain in full (rest from reference TRBV7-9 and TRBJ1-1): DTGVSQNPRHKITKRGQNVTFRCDPISEHNRLYWYRQTLGQGPEFLTYFQNEAQLEKSRLLSDRFSAERPKGSFSTLEIQRTEQGDSAMYLCASSPHGETEAFFGQGTRLTVV.

This clonotype was seen repeatedly, ten times or more. The chain recombines TRBV28 with TRBJ1-3; TRBD1 agrees at 7 bases. This CDR3 region has 16 residues. Germline V lookup: CDR1 MDHEN, CDR2 SYDVKM. V lost 3 bases and J lost 0; bases outside the gene matches: 5. CDR3: CASSFPGQSSGNTIYF. CDR3 in DNA: TGTGCCAGCAGTTTCCCGGGACAGAGCTCTGGAAACACCATATATTTT.

The sample holds many counts of this clonotype. The rearrangement joins TRBV2 to TRBJ2-5; D is unresolved. Trimming stripped 4 bases from V and 5 bases from J, with 2 bases between. Germline CDR1 and CDR2: SNHLY and FYNNEI. The CDR3 is made up of 10 amino acids. CDR3: CASSVETQYF. CDR3 coding DNA: TGTGCCAGCAGTGTGGAGACCCAGTACTTC.